In this sample, the clone carrying this T cell receptor (beta chain) turned up a few times. Its cognate antigen is unknown. This record belongs to a study of cytomegalovirus exposure and HLA in healthy donors. CDR3 length equals 15 residues. V lost 0 bases and J 2 bases, leaving 12 bases between the germline ends. Germline assignment: CDR1 SGHRS and CDR2 YFSETQ. Study conclusions and caveats: One later analysis reportedly identified an Asian-associated ancestry cluster that showed fewer N-insertions than the approximately 700-donor mean. In most subjects, TCR beta sequences reportedly gave accurate predictions of HLA-A and HLA-B alleles. Within an earlier analysis, most TCR beta V segments proved productive either about 90% or about 30% of the time.

PCR involved 60 Vbeta and 13 Jbeta primers. TCRdb keeps only in-frame clones here, not all; method: immunoSEQ multiplex PCR. The sample yields around 130,000 clones, around four fifths seen once. This chain connects TRBV5-1 to TRBJ2-7; D is uncertain. The source of this sequence is a boy between 10 and 17 years old in good health and CMV-seronegative. The sequenced material came from PBMCs. The DNA for the CDR3 is TGCGCCAGCAGCTTGGTTGCAGCCAGGCCCTACGAGCAGTACTTC. Amino acid sequence: CASSLVAARPYEQYF.